What follows are 28 T cell receptor beta chains derived from one specimen sequenced in a study of T cell responses to AZD1222 COVID-19 vaccine. Clones were read by immunoSEQ multiplex PCR, and TCRdb kept only the in-frame ones, dropping some. The table has roughly 120,000 clones, 75% to 90% seen once. The specimen was peripheral blood, collected 28 days after the second AZD1222 dose. The receptor source for this set is an adult who received the AZD1222 COVID-19 vaccine.

The V gene is TRBV28, the J gene TRBJ1-2; perhaps TRBD1 as D (6 bases). Deletions cut 8 bases from V and 5 bases from J, with 21 bases between. Per the germline V gene, CDR1 is MDHEN and CDR2 is SYDVKM. This CDR3 is built from 15 residues. The CDR3 region is CASVQGPGVGYGYTF. Here the CDR3 DNA reads TGTGCCAGCGTTCAGGGGCCAGGGGTTGGATATGGCTACACCTTC.

The V and J genes are TRBV5-1 and TRBJ2-2, with D perhaps matching TRBD1 (5 bases). Per the germline V gene, CDR1 is SGHRS and CDR2 is YFSETQ. V gave up 6 bases and J gave up 1 base, with 10 bases separating them. The CDR3 is 14 amino acids. The chain's CDR3 is CASTLTGNTGELFF. The CDR3 DNA reads TGCGCCAGCACCCTCACAGGGAACACCGGGGAGCTGTTTTTT.

J is TRBJ2-5 and V is TRBV7-2; 12 bases are shared with TRBD2. The CDR3 runs to 18 residues. Germline V gene data show CDR1 as SGHTA and CDR2 as FQGNSA. Germline trimming cut 5 bases from V and 4 bases from J; bases unmatched to any gene: 14. The CDR3 loop is CASSPRVLAGGRGETQYF. In DNA, the CDR3 is TGTGCCAGCAGCCCTAGGGTACTAGCGGGGGGCAGGGGAGAGACCCAGTACTTC.

The V and J genes are TRBV28 and TRBJ2-7; D gene uncertain. Trimming took off 2 bases at V and 0 bases at J, with 8 bases between the two ends. Per germline, CDR1 MDHEN and CDR2 SYDVKM. This CDR3 is built from 14 residues. The DNA of the CDR3 is TGTGCCAGCAGTTTACGTTTGACCTCCTACGAGCAGTACTTC. Encoded protein: CASSLRLTSYEQYF.

The V and J genes are TRBV25-1 and TRBJ2-1; weak D call: TRBD2 (6 bases). Germline V gene lookup returns CDR1 MGHDK and CDR2 SYGVNS. V shed 1 base and J shed 13 bases, with 8 bases lying between them. The CDR3 totals 11 residues. Here the CDR3 DNA reads TGTGCCAGCAGTGAATCCGGGAGTCAGTTCTTC. Protein: CASSESGSQFF.

V gene TRBV19 combines with J gene TRBJ2-6; 8 bases map to TRBD2. CDR3 length: 14 residues. Germline-derived CDR1 and CDR2 are LNHDA and SQIVND (reference sequence). V lost 11 bases, J lost 8 bases, and 11 bases stayed unmatched. CDR3 protein: CAAGRGGLTNVLTF. In nucleotides, the CDR3 is TGTGCCGCTGGTCGCGGGGGGCTGACCAACGTCCTGACTTTC. The whole variable domain, filled in from reference TRBV19 and TRBJ2-6, reads DGGITQSPKYLFRKEGQNVTLSCEQNLNHDAMYWYRQDPGQGLRLIYYSQIVNDFQKGDIAEGYSVSREKKESFPLTVTSAQKNPTAFYLCAAGRGGLTNVLTFGAGSRLTVL.

The V call is TRBV15, the J call TRBJ1-3, with D uncertain. Trimming removed 4 bases from V and 3 bases from J, with 7 bases in between. Germline-derived CDR1 and CDR2 are LNHNV and YYDKDF (reference sequence). This CDR3 region has 13 residues. The CDR3 here is CATSTGNGNTIYF. The CDR3 nucleotides are TGTGCCACCAGCACCGGTAATGGAAACACCATATATTTT.

This rearrangement joins TRBV7-9 to TRBJ2-5; 9 nucleotides align to TRBD1. This CDR3 contains 15 residues. Germline loops: CDR1 SEHNR, CDR2 FQNEAQ (reference sequence). V was pared by 4 bases and J by 5 bases, with 8 bases of the junction left unmatched. Here the CDR3 reads CASSSRDRASETQYF. Here the CDR3 DNA reads TGTGCCAGCAGCTCCCGGGACAGGGCATCCGAGACCCAGTACTTC.

This chain joins TRBV7-8 and TRBJ1-2; D is unclear. The CDR3 totals 14 residues. V was shortened by 2 bases and J by 4 bases, with 11 bases between the two germline ends. The germline CDR1 and CDR2 sequences are SGHVS and FQNEAQ. The CDR3 here is CASSLSTATYGYTF. The DNA for the CDR3 is TGTGCCAGCAGCTTAAGCACTGCAACCTATGGCTACACCTTC.

The V and J genes are TRBV19 and TRBJ2-2; 7 nucleotides align to TRBD1. Germline V CDR1 and CDR2: LNHDA, SQIVND (reference sequence). The CDR3 is 15 amino acids. Losses at the gene ends were 3 bases for V and 6 bases for J; bases not matched to a gene: 7. This CDR3 reads CASSIIQGMPGELFF. The CDR3 DNA follows: TGTGCCAGTAGTATCATACAGGGGATGCCCGGGGAGCTGTTTTTT. Looking up the rest from reference TRBV19 and TRBJ2-2 gives the full variable domain: DGGITQSPKYLFRKEGQNVTLSCEQNLNHDAMYWYRQDPGQGLRLIYYSQIVNDFQKGDIAEGYSVSREKKESFPLTVTSAQKNPTAFYLCASSIIQGMPGELFFGEGSRLTVL.

V gene TRBV6-2 or TRBV6-3 combines with J gene TRBJ2-7, with 7 bases matching TRBD1. Germline V gene sequence: CDR1 MNHEY, CDR2 SVGEGT. V shed 6 bases and J 2 bases; nucleotides not matched to a gene: 22. The length of the CDR3 is 19 residues. In nucleotides, the CDR3 is TGTGCCAGCAGCCCTGAGGTGACAGGGCCCCTTGAATACCCCTACGAGCAGTACTTC. Translating it yields CASSPEVTGPLEYPYEQYF.

This clone was picked up one time. V gene TRBV13 combines with J gene TRBJ1-1; possibly TRBD1 for D (5 bases). Per germline, CDR1 PRHDT and CDR2 FYEKMQ (reference sequence). The CDR3 loop spans 16 amino acids. V lost 6 bases, J lost 0 bases, and 17 bases lay in between. CDR3 DNA sequence: TGTGCCAGCAGGACCGTGAGGATGGGGGTGAACACTGAAGCTTTCTTT. It translates to CASRTVRMGVNTEAFF. The full variable domain, with the rest looked up from reference TRBV13 and TRBJ1-1, is AAGVIQSPRHLIKEKRETATLKCYPIPRHDTVYWYQQGPGQDPQFLISFYEKMQSDKGSIPDRFSAQQFSDYHSELNMSSLELGDSALYFCASRTVRMGVNTEAFFGQGTRLTVV.

About this clone: Mismatch with germline at one junction end may stem from a read error. This sequence joins TRBV7-7 and TRBJ2-5, with 8 bases aligning to TRBD1. Per the germline V gene, CDR1 is SSHAT and CDR2 is FNYEAQ (reference sequence). This CDR3 is 14 amino acids long. As DNA, the CDR3 is TGTGCTAGCAGCCTGCAGGGGGCGAAAGAGACCCAGTACTTC. Translation: CASSLQGAKETQYF.

The DNA for the CDR3 is TGTGCCAGCAGTCGCACCGGTAGGGGGTCCTACAATGAGCAGTTCTTC. Its protein product is CASSRTGRGSYNEQFF. This rearrangement joins TRBV27 to TRBJ2-1, with TRBD1 as a possible D gene (6 bases). The length of the CDR3 is 16 residues. Trimming stripped 5 bases from V and 1 base from J, with 15 bases between. Germline V gene lookup returns CDR1 MNHEY and CDR2 SMNVEV (reference sequence).

This clone was picked up a small number of times. This sequence joins TRBV28 and TRBJ1-1; no clear D. Deletions cut 3 bases from V and 1 base from J, with 3 bases between. Germline CDR1 is MDHEN and CDR2 is SYDVKM. The CDR3 is 12 amino acids. CDR3 region: CASSFGNTEAFF. CDR3 sequence (DNA): TGTGCCAGCAGTTTTGGGAACACTGAAGCTTTCTTT. Full variable domain (remainder filled in from reference TRBV28 and TRBJ1-1): DVKVTQSSRYLVKRTGEKVFLECVQDMDHENMFWYRQDPGLGLRLIYFSYDVKMKEKGDIPEGYSVSREKKERFSLILESASTNQTSMYLCASSFGNTEAFFGQGTRLTVV.

The rearrangement links TRBV12-3 or TRBV12-4 to TRBJ2-5; D is undetermined. V gave up 2 bases and J gave up 5 bases, with 3 bases separating them. The length of the CDR3 is 11 residues. The CDR3 nucleotides read TGTGCCAGCAGTTTATATGAGACCCAGTACTTC. This sequence encodes CASSLYETQYF.

J is TRBJ1-5 and V is TRBV19; 7 nucleotides agree with TRBD1. Unmatched junction bases numbered 0, after V lost 5 bases and J lost 5 bases. The CDR3 covers 12 residues. Germline CDR1 reads LNHDA; CDR2 reads SQIVND (reference sequence). CDR3 region: CASSGQDQPQHF. Here the CDR3 DNA reads TGTGCCAGTAGTGGACAGGATCAGCCCCAGCATTTT. Full variable domain (missing parts from reference TRBV19 and TRBJ1-5): DGGITQSPKYLFRKEGQNVTLSCEQNLNHDAMYWYRQDPGQGLRLIYYSQIVNDFQKGDIAEGYSVSREKKESFPLTVTSAQKNPTAFYLCASSGQDQPQHFGDGTRLSIL.

The J gene is TRBJ2-7, the V gene TRBV6-5; no reliable D call. Germline CDR1 MNHEY, CDR2 SVGAGI. The CDR3 consists of 14 residues. V was trimmed by 4 bases and J by 0 bases, leaving 10 bases between them. The chain's CDR3 is CASSWTGSSYEQYF. The CDR3 bases are TGTGCCAGCAGTTGGACGGGTAGCTCCTACGAGCAGTACTTC.

The J gene is TRBJ2-7, the V gene TRBV30; 11 nucleotides agree with TRBD2. The V segment lost 8 bases and the J segment 6 bases; nucleotides outside the gene matches: 12. CDR1 is GTSNPN, CDR2 SVGIG, per germline (reference sequence). This CDR3 is built from 14 residues. For the CDR3, the DNA is TGTGCCGTCACGACTAGCGGGGCTGGCTCCGAGCAGTACTTC. This translates into CAVTTSGAGSEQYF.

This clone was recorded only once. The V call is TRBV6-5, the J call TRBJ1-1; 9 bases are a match to TRBD1. Germline-derived CDR1 and CDR2 are MNHEY and SVGAGI. The CDR3 totals 14 residues. J was trimmed by 6 bases and V by 2 bases; bases with no gene match: 4. The CDR3 region is CASSYGTGKAEAFF. The DNA of the CDR3 is TGTGCCAGCAGTTACGGGACAGGGAAGGCTGAAGCTTTCTTT.

This sequence joins TRBV4-3 and TRBJ1-1; D gene uncertain. V was pared by 1 base and J by 7 bases, with 13 bases between. CDR1 and CDR2 (germline): LGHNA, YSLEER. This CDR3 has 14 residues. The CDR3 nucleotides read TGCGCCAGCAGCCAAGTACGGACGGGAGATGAAGCTTTCTTT. It specifies CASSQVRTGDEAFF.

The V and J genes are TRBV6-5 and TRBJ2-1; D unclear. Germline CDR1 reads MNHEY; CDR2 reads SVGAGI. The CDR3 contains 15 residues. The V and J ends lost 0 bases and 8 bases respectively, with 14 bases between them. The CDR3 loop reads CASSYSIPEVDEQFF. The CDR3, as DNA: TGTGCCAGCAGTTACTCGATACCTGAGGTCGATGAGCAGTTCTTC.

The gene calls are TRBV7-8 and TRBJ2-3; no reliable D call. Germline-derived CDR1 and CDR2 are SGHVS and FQNEAQ. This CDR3 is built from 16 residues. V was clipped by 2 bases and J by 5 bases, with 17 bases between them. The CDR3 region is CASSLFDVGGLDTQYF. CDR3 in DNA: TGTGCCAGCAGCTTATTCGACGTGGGTGGTTTAGATACGCAGTATTTT.

The rearrangement joins TRBV7-9 to TRBJ2-2, with D unclear. Trimming took 4 bases from V and 1 from J, leaving 10 bases between them. Germline V lookup: CDR1 SEHNR, CDR2 FQNEAQ (reference sequence). CDR3 size: 15 residues. CDR3 in amino acids: CASSSWEENTGELFF. The CDR3 DNA is TGTGCCAGCAGCTCTTGGGAAGAGAACACCGGGGAGCTGTTTTTT.

The chain links TRBV6-2 or TRBV6-3 to TRBJ2-7; 10 nucleotides line up with TRBD2. The CDR3 totals 19 residues. The germline CDR1 and CDR2 sequences are MNHEY and SVGEGT. With 2 bases clipped from V and 2 bases from J, the junction kept 15 bases outside the gene matches. Here the CDR3 reads CASSYPKDSGLARTYEQYF. Written as DNA, the CDR3 is TGTGCCAGCAGTTACCCGAAGGATTCGGGACTAGCGAGAACCTACGAGCAGTACTTC.

The chain recombines TRBV5-1 with TRBJ1-2; 11 bases are a match to TRBD1. The CDR3 loop spans 15 amino acids. V trimming: 4 bases; J trimming: 3 bases; junction bases outside the gene matches: 5. The germline V gene encodes CDR1 SGHRS and CDR2 YFSETQ. The CDR3 protein is CASSPGQGAYYGYTF. Written as DNA, the CDR3 is TGCGCCAGCAGCCCCGGACAGGGGGCATACTATGGCTACACCTTC.

The rearrangement links TRBV7-2 to TRBJ2-3; unclear D gene. The CDR3 loop spans 12 amino acids. V was clipped by 1 base and J by 13 bases, with 12 bases between them. The germline CDR1 and CDR2 sequences are SGHTA and FQGNSA. CDR3 loop: CASSLEVRTKYF. In nucleotides, the CDR3 is TGTGCCAGCAGCTTAGAAGTTAGGACGAAGTATTTT.

This clone was recorded only once. J is TRBJ1-3 and V is TRBV9, with D hard to call. This CDR3 is built from 13 residues. V gave up 4 bases and J gave up 3 bases, with 8 bases separating them. Germline CDR1 is SGDLS and CDR2 is YYNGEE. CDR3 DNA: TGTGCCAGCAGCCCACCAAATGGAAACACCATATATTTT. This translates into CASSPPNGNTIYF.